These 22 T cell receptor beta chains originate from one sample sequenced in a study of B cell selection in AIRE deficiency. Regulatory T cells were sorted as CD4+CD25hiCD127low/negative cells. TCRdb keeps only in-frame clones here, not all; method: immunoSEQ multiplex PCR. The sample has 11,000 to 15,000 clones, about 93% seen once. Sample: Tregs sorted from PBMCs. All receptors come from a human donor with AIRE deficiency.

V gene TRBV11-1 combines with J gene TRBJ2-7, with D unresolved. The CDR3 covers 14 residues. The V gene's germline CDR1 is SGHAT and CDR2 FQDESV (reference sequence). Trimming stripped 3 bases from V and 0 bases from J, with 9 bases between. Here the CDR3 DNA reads TGTGCCAGCAGCTTGGTCCCAGACTCCTACGAGCAGTACTTC. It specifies CASSLVPDSYEQYF.

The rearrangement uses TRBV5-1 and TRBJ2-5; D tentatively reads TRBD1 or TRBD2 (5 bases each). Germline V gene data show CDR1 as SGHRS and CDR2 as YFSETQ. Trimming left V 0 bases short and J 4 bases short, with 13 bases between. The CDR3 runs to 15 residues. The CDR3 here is CASSLEPGRRETQYF. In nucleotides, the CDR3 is TGCGCCAGCAGCTTGGAACCGGGACGGAGAGAGACCCAGTACTTC.

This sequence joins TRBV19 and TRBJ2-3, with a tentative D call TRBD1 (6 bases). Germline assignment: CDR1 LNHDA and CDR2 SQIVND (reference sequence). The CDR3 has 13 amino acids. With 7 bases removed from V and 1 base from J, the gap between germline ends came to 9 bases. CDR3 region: CASTQGGTDTQYF. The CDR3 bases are TGTGCCAGTACACAGGGTGGCACAGATACGCAGTATTTT.

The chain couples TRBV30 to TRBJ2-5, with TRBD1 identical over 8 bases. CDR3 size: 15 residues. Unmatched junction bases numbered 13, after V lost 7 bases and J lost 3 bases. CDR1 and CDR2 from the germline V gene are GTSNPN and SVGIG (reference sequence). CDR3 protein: CAFRGRRRGEETQYF. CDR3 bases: TGTGCCTTCAGGGGGCGGCGGAGGGGGGAAGAGACCCAGTACTTC.

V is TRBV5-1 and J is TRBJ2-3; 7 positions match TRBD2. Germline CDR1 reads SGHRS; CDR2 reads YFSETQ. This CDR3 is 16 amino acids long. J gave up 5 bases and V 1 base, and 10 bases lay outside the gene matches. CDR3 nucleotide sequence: TGCGCCAGCAGCTTGACGGCGGGAGTTTTTGTAGATACGCAGTATTTT. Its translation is CASSLTAGVFVDTQYF.

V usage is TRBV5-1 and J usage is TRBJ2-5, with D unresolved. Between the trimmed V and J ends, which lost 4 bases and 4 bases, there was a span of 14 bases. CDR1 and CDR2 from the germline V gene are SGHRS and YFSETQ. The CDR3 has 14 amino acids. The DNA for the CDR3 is TGCGCCAGCAGCGTTTCGGGTCTGTTAGAGACCCAGTACTTC. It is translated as CASSVSGLLETQYF. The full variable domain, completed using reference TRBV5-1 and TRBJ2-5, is KAGVTQTPRYLIKTRGQQVTLSCSPISGHRSVSWYQQTPGQGLQFLFEYFSETQRNKGNFPGRFSGRQFSNSRSEMNVSTLELGDSALYLCASSVSGLLETQYFGPGTRLLVL.

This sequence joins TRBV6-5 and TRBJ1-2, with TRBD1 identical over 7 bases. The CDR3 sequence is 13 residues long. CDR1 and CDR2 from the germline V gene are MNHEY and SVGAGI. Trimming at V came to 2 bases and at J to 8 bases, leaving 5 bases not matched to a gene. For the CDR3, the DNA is TGTGCCAGCAGTTACCGACAGGGTGGAGGCTACACCTTC. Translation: CASSYRQGGGYTF.

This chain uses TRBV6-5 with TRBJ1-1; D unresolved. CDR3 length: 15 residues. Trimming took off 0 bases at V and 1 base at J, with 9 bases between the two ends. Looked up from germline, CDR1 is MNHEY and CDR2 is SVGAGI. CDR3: CASSYSAGGNTEAFF. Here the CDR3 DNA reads TGTGCCAGCAGTTACTCCGCAGGCGGGAACACTGAAGCTTTCTTT.

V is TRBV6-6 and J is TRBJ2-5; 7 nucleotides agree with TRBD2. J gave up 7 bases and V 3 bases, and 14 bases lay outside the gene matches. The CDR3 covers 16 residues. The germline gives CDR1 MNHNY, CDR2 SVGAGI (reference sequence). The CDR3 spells CASSYRGGRGAGTQYF. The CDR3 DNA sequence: TGTGCCAGCAGTTATCGGGGCGGGAGAGGGGCGGGGACCCAGTACTTC.

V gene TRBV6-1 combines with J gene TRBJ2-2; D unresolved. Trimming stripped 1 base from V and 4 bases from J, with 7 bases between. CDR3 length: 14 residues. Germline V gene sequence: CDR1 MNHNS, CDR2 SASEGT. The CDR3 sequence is CASSEERITGELFF. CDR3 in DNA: TGTGCCAGCAGTGAAGAACGGATCACCGGGGAGCTGTTTTTT.

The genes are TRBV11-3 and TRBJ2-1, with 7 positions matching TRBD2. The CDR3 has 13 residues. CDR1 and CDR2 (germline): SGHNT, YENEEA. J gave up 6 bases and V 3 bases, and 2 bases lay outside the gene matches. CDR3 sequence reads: CASSLGEGNEQFF. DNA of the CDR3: TGTGCCAGCAGCTTGGGGGAGGGCAATGAGCAGTTCTTC.

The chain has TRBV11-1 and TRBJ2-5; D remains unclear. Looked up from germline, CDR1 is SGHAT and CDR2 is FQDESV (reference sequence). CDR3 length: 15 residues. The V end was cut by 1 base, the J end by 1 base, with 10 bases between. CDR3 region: CASSLGPPFQETQYF. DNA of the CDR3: TGTGCCAGCAGCTTAGGTCCCCCGTTCCAAGAGACCCAGTACTTC.

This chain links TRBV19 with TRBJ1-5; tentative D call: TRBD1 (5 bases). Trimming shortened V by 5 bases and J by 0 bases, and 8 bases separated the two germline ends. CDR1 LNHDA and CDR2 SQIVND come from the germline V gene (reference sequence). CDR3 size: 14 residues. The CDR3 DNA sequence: TGTGCCAGTAGTCCTGACAGTAGCAATCAGCCCCAGCATTTT. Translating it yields CASSPDSSNQPQHF.

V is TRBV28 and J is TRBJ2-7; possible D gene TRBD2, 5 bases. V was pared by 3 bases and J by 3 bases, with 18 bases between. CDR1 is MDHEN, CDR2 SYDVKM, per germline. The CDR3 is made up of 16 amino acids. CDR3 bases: TGTGCCAGCAGTTTGGATGGAAGAGGGAACCTCTACGAGCAGTACTTC. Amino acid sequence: CASSLDGRGNLYEQYF. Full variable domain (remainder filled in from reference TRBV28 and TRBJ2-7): DVKVTQSSRYLVKRTGEKVFLECVQDMDHENMFWYRQDPGLGLRLIYFSYDVKMKEKGDIPEGYSVSREKKERFSLILESASTNQTSMYLCASSLDGRGNLYEQYFGPGTRLTVT.

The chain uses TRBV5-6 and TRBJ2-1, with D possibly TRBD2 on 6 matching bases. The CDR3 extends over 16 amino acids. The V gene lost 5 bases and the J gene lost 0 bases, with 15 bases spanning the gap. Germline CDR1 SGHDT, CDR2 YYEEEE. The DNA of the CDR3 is TGTGCCAGCAGTCTGGACTACCCGAGCTCCTACAATGAGCAGTTCTTC. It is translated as CASSLDYPSSYNEQFF.

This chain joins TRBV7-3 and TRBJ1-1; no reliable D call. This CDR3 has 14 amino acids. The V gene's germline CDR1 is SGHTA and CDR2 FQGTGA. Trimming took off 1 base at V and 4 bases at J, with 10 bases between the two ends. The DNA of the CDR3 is TGTGCCAGCAGCTTAAAAAGGGAGGGCACTGAAGCTTTCTTT. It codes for CASSLKREGTEAFF.

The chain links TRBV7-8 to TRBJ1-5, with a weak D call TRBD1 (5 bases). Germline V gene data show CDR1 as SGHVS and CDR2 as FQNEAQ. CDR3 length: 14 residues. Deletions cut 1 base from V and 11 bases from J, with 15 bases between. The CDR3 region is CASSLGWGGAAQHF. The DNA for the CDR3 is TGTGCCAGCAGCTTAGGTTGGGGTGGGGCGGCCCAGCATTTT.

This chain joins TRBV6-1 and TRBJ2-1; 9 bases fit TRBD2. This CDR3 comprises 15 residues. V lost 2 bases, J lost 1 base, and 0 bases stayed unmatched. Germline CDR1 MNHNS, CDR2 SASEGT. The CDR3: CASSELAGSYNEQFF. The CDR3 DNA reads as TGTGCCAGCAGTGAACTAGCGGGATCCTACAATGAGCAGTTCTTC.

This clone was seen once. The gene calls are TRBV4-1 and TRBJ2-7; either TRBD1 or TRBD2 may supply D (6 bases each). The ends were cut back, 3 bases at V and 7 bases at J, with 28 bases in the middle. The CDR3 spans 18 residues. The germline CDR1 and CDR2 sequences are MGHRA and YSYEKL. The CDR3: CASSHFPSPAVGGQEQYF. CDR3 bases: TGCGCCAGCAGCCATTTCCCCAGTCCCGCTGTAGGGGGGCAAGAGCAGTACTTC.

The CDR3 DNA sequence: TGTGCCAGCAGCCGGAGGGCTGAAGCTTTCTTT. It yields the protein CASSRRAEAFF. The rearrangement links TRBV7-2 to TRBJ1-1; no clear D gene. The germline V and J ends were trimmed by 5 bases and 6 bases, with 7 bases remaining between them. The CDR3 has 11 residues. Germline V gene data show CDR1 as SGHTA and CDR2 as FQGNSA. Using reference TRBV7-2 and TRBJ1-1 for the parts outside the CDR3, the full variable domain is GAGVSQSPSNKVTEKGKDVELRCDPISGHTALYWYRQSLGQGLEFLIYFQGNSAPDKSGLPSDRFSAERTGGSVSTLTIQRTQQEDSAVYLCASSRRAEAFFGQGTRLTVV.

The CDR3 sequence is CASKRELNTEAFF. Here the CDR3 DNA reads TGTGCCAGTAAGCGGGAGCTAAACACTGAAGCTTTCTTT. The chain is built from TRBV19 and TRBJ1-1, with D unresolved. V dropped 7 bases and J dropped 2 bases, with 11 bases sitting between them. The CDR3 sequence is 13 residues long. From germline, CDR1 is LNHDA and CDR2 SQIVND (reference sequence). The complete variable domain, with remaining parts taken from reference TRBV19 and TRBJ1-1, reads DGGITQSPKYLFRKEGQNVTLSCEQNLNHDAMYWYRQDPGQGLRLIYYSQIVNDFQKGDIAEGYSVSREKKESFPLTVTSAQKNPTAFYLCASKRELNTEAFFGQGTRLTVV.

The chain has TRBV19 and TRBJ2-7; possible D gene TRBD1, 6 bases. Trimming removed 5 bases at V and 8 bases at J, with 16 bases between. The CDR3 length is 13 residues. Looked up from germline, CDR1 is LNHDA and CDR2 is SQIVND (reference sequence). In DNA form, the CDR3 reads TGTGCCAGTAGTCTTTCAGGGGTAGTCCAGCAGTACTTC. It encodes CASSLSGVVQQYF.